The 25 T cell receptor beta chains given below trace back to one sample, sequenced in a study of T cells in Graves' hyperthyroidism and ophthalmopathy (dated by TCRdb to about 2019). Library method: multiplex PCR. Instrument used: Illumina HiSeq 2000. The TCR beta CDR3 regions were amplified from RNA transcripts. The first round of RT-PCR for the TCR CDR3 was performed with the HTBI primer set and the Qiagen OneStep RT-PCR kit. TCRdb trimmed public reads at Q25 via fastp, called clones via MiXCR and kept in-frame beta chains. Identical CDR3 proteins give one entry, which carries the most common genes and DNA. The sample table shows a few hundred thousand distinct CDR3 sequences, and more than 15% are seen once. Clones ranked in the top ten supply about 3.5% of the sample. The sequenced material came from blood. Source of these receptors: a woman aged 35 to 49 with Graves' ophthalmopathy.

Ten or more counts support this clonotype. This chain uses TRBV28 with TRBJ2-7, with 7 positions matching TRBD1. In germline, CDR1 is MDHEN, CDR2 SYDVKM. The V and J ends lost 4 bases and 3 bases, in that order; junction bases with no gene match: 6. CDR3 length: 14 amino acids. The CDR3 DNA follows: TGTGCCAGCAGTTCCATGGGACAGAACTACGAGCAGTACTTC. Translating gives CASSSMGQNYEQYF.

This clonotype was picked up many times. V gene TRBV4-1 combines with J gene TRBJ2-7; D is possibly TRBD1 or TRBD2 (5 bases each). V lost 2 bases to trimming and J lost 4 bases, with 15 bases between them. The V gene's germline CDR1 is MGHRA and CDR2 YSYEKL. This CDR3 comprises 15 residues. The CDR3 DNA reads TGCGCCAGCAGCCAACAACCGGGACGGAGTTACGAGCAGTACTTC. Encoded protein: CASSQQPGRSYEQYF.

This clonotype was observed a handful of times. This chain joins TRBV6-5 and TRBJ2-7, with 7 bases lining up with TRBD2. The V gene's germline CDR1 is MNHEY and CDR2 SVGAGI. With 2 bases clipped from V and 5 bases from J, the junction kept 9 bases outside the gene matches. The CDR3 spans 15 residues. DNA for the CDR3: TGTGCCAGCAGTTACGAAGCGGGATTGGGGCACGAGCAGTACTTC. Encoded protein: CASSYEAGLGHEQYF.

This clonotype was seen more than once but under ten times. This chain connects TRBV28 to TRBJ1-6, with TRBD1 identical over 7 bases. The CDR3 spans 14 residues. Per the germline V gene, CDR1 is MDHEN and CDR2 is SYDVKM. J was trimmed by 5 bases and V by 4 bases; bases with no gene match: 2. Written as DNA, the CDR3 is TGTGCCAGCAGTTCCGGGACAGATAATTCACCCCTCCACTTT. Encoded protein: CASSSGTDNSPLHF.

This clonotype was observed many times. The V call is TRBV11-1, the J call TRBJ2-1; TRBD2 matches at 9 bases. The trim removed 3 bases at V and 3 bases at J, leaving 6 bases unmatched. Per germline, CDR1 SGHAT and CDR2 FQDESV (reference sequence). The CDR3 is 16 amino acids. CDR3 region: CASSLRSGGFYNEQFF. In DNA form, the CDR3 reads TGTGCCAGCAGCTTGAGGAGCGGGGGGTTCTACAATGAGCAGTTCTTC.

This clonotype showed up many times. The chain employs TRBV28 and TRBJ2-1; 7 bases map to TRBD2. The CDR3 is 15 residues long. The V gene's germline CDR1 is MDHEN and CDR2 SYDVKM. Trimming cost V 8 bases and J 0 bases; bases outside gene matches: 7. The CDR3 protein is CASAGAGSSYNEQFF. CDR3 coding DNA: TGTGCCAGCGCCGGAGCGGGGAGCTCCTACAATGAGCAGTTCTTC. Combining the CDR3 with reference TRBV28 and TRBJ2-1 gives the whole variable domain DVKVTQSSRYLVKRTGEKVFLECVQDMDHENMFWYRQDPGLGLRLIYFSYDVKMKEKGDIPEGYSVSREKKERFSLILESASTNQTSMYLCASAGAGSSYNEQFFGPGTRLTVL.

In this sample, this clonotype turned up a few times. The V gene is TRBV3-1, the J gene TRBJ2-1; D is perhaps TRBD2 (5 bases). The CDR3 covers 14 residues. CDR1 is LGHDT, CDR2 YNNKEL, per germline (reference sequence). Trimming cost V 6 bases and J 9 bases, with 18 bases left between them. The DNA for the CDR3 is TGTGCCAGCAGAGCAATGACGGGAATCGGTGAGCAGTTCTTC. Protein sequence: CASRAMTGIGEQFF.

CDR3 protein: CASSPRTSGDPKKEQFF. The CDR3 nucleotides are TGTGCCAGCAGCCCCCGGACTAGCGGGGACCCCAAAAAAGAGCAGTTCTTC. J is TRBJ2-1 and V is TRBV3-1, with TRBD2 matching over 12 bases. This CDR3 spans 17 amino acids. Trimming took 4 bases from V and 10 from J; bases not matched to a gene: 14. Germline V gene sequence: CDR1 LGHDT, CDR2 YNNKEL (reference sequence).

As regards this clonotype: At one of its ends the junction is not consistent with the germline gene, which may arise from a read error. The chain is built from TRBV2 and TRBJ2-2; 8 nucleotides match TRBD2. This CDR3 has 11 amino acids. The germline V gene encodes CDR1 SNHLY and CDR2 FYNNEI. CDR3 bases: TGTGCCAGCACGGGGAGCGGGGGGCTGTTTTTT. As protein: CASTGSGGLFF.

This clonotype was seen at least ten times. The chain carries TRBV28 and TRBJ2-5; possibly TRBD1 or TRBD2 for D (5 bases each). In germline, CDR1 is MDHEN, CDR2 SYDVKM. The germline V and J ends were trimmed by 4 bases and 5 bases, with 5 bases remaining between them. The CDR3 spans 11 residues. The CDR3 loop reads CASSWGETQYF. The DNA of the CDR3 is TGTGCCAGCAGTTGGGGGGAGACCCAGTACTTC. The complete variable domain, with remaining parts taken from reference TRBV28 and TRBJ2-5, reads DVKVTQSSRYLVKRTGEKVFLECVQDMDHENMFWYRQDPGLGLRLIYFSYDVKMKEKGDIPEGYSVSREKKERFSLILESASTNQTSMYLCASSWGETQYFGPGTRLLVL.

This clonotype was detected a few times. This chain joins TRBV28 and TRBJ2-7; 9 bases are shared with TRBD1. The CDR3 loop spans 13 amino acids. Germline lookup yields CDR1 MDHEN and CDR2 SYDVKM. The ends lost 4 bases at V and 2 bases at J; junction bases unmatched: 0. The CDR3 nucleotides are TGTGCCAGCAGTTACAGGGGGCCCTACGAGCAGTACTTC. Translation gives CASSYRGPYEQYF.

This clonotype was counted ten times or more. The V and J genes are TRBV10-3 and TRBJ2-7; the D is unclear. The CDR3 sequence is 14 residues long. Germline V lookup: CDR1 ENHRY, CDR2 SYGVKD. Trimming cost V 0 bases and J 0 bases, with 6 bases left between them. This CDR3 reads CAISESRSSYEQYF. The CDR3 DNA follows: TGTGCCATCAGTGAGTCACGGAGCTCCTACGAGCAGTACTTC.

This chain links TRBV5-1 with TRBJ2-2, with D possibly TRBD1 on 6 matching bases. With 5 bases removed from V and 2 bases from J, the gap between germline ends came to 10 bases. CDR1 and CDR2 from the germline V gene are SGHRS and YFSETQ. This CDR3 has 14 residues. The chain's CDR3 is CASRGQPNTGELFF. CDR3 coding DNA: TGCGCCAGCAGAGGACAGCCCAACACCGGGGAGCTGTTTTTT.

This clonotype occurred many times. The chain joins TRBV12-3 or TRBV12-4 to TRBJ1-1; 9 bases map to TRBD1. After removal of 6 bases from V and 4 bases from J, the junction contained 6 bases not matched to a gene. The CDR3 length is 14 residues. This CDR3 reads CASRLDRGGTEAFF. The DNA of the CDR3 is TGTGCCAGCAGATTGGACAGGGGCGGCACTGAAGCTTTCTTT.

The CDR3 region has the DNA TGTGCCTGGAGTGTAGCAGGGGGCGGATCGGCTGAAGCTTTCTTT. Its protein product is CAWSVAGGGSAEAFF. The chain recombines TRBV30 with TRBJ1-1; TRBD1 agrees at 8 bases. With V trimmed by 0 bases and J by 6 bases, 9 bases remained unmatched. The CDR3 sequence is 15 residues long. The germline V gene encodes CDR1 GTSNPN and CDR2 SVGIG (reference sequence).

This clonotype was seen many times. V and J are TRBV6-1 and TRBJ2-7; possibly TRBD1 for D (5 bases). Germline V gene lookup returns CDR1 MNHNS and CDR2 SASEGT. Trimming cost V 6 bases and J 1 base, with 13 bases left between them. This CDR3 is built from 14 residues. The CDR3, as DNA: TGTGCCAGCAGAAATCAGGGTGGTTCCTACGAGCAGTACTTC. This gives the protein CASRNQGGSYEQYF.

This clonotype has only a few counts. The gene calls are TRBV6-1 and TRBJ2-7; D ambiguous. Germline values: CDR1 MNHNS, CDR2 SASEGT. V lost 6 bases, J lost 1 base, and 10 bases lay in between. There are 13 residues in the CDR3. This CDR3 reads CASSRLESYEQYF. CDR3 in DNA: TGTGCCAGCAGCAGGCTAGAATCCTACGAGCAGTACTTC.

The J gene is TRBJ2-1, the V gene TRBV7-9; TRBD1 is a possible D gene (6 bases). The CDR3 is made up of 17 amino acids. Germline loops: CDR1 SEHNR, CDR2 FQNEAQ (reference sequence). Trimming shortened V by 1 base and J by 5 bases, and 18 bases separated the two germline ends. CDR3 nucleotides: TGTGCCAGCAGCTTAGGAATCGGGACAATAGGGGACAATGAGCAGTTCTTC. This encodes CASSLGIGTIGDNEQFF.

This chain links TRBV20-1 with TRBJ2-5, with D perhaps being TRBD1 or TRBD2 (5 bases each). Between the trimmed V and J ends, which lost 3 bases and 2 bases, there was a span of 10 bases. CDR3 length: 13 amino acids. Germline V lookup: CDR1 DFQATT, CDR2 SNEGSKA (reference sequence). CDR3 nucleotide sequence: TGCAGTGCTAGGGGGGACCCACAAGAGACCCAGTACTTC. As protein: CSARGDPQETQYF.

V and J are TRBV12-3 or TRBV12-4 and TRBJ1-2; possibly TRBD1 for D (5 bases). V gave up 5 bases and J gave up 5 bases, with 12 bases separating them. This CDR3 has 13 residues. CDR3 in DNA: TGTGCCAGCAGTCCCGACGAGGGGTATGGCTACACCTTC. Protein sequence: CASSPDEGYGYTF.

This clonotype was observed at least ten times. The CDR3 region has the DNA TGTGCCAGCAGCGTCGACGGGAGAGGGTTCGATGAGCAGTTCTTC. Protein sequence: CASSVDGRGFDEQFF. This chain links TRBV2 with TRBJ2-1; TRBD2 might be the D (6 bases). This CDR3 spans 15 amino acids. Trimming removed 6 bases at V and 8 bases at J, with 20 bases between. Germline CDR1 reads SNHLY; CDR2 reads FYNNEI.

The chain carries TRBV7-8 and TRBJ2-3, with TRBD1 matching over 8 bases. V lost 1 base and J lost 1; bases outside the gene matches: 4. This CDR3 has 16 residues. CDR1 SGHVS and CDR2 FQNEAQ come from the germline V gene. CDR3 sequence reads: CASSLEGTGGTDTQYF. In DNA form, the CDR3 reads TGTGCCAGCAGCTTAGAAGGGACAGGAGGCACAGATACGCAGTATTTT.

This rearrangement joins TRBV7-3 to TRBJ1-2; tentatively, D is TRBD1 (5 bases). The CDR3 totals 16 residues. Germline lookup yields CDR1 SGHTA and CDR2 FQGTGA. The V end lost 0 bases, the J end lost 3 bases, and 14 bases lay between the germline ends. CDR3 sequence (DNA): TGTGCCAGCAGCTTAACGGGGGGGGAGGATTACTATGGCTACACCTTC. It yields the protein CASSLTGGEDYYGYTF.

As DNA, the CDR3 is TGTGCCAGCAGTACAGGGTCGGGCGGCTACACCTTC. Its protein product is CASSTGSGGYTF. The J gene is TRBJ1-2, the V gene TRBV27; D perhaps matches TRBD1 (6 bases). V shed 5 bases and J shed 8 bases, with 12 bases lying between them. Germline V gene data show CDR1 as MNHEY and CDR2 as SMNVEV (reference sequence). The CDR3 is 12 amino acids.

The V gene is TRBV11-1, the J gene TRBJ2-2, with a possible D match to TRBD2 (5 bases). This CDR3 has 17 residues. V lost 5 bases and J 8 bases, leaving 24 bases between the germline ends. The germline V gene has CDR1 SGHAT and CDR2 FQDESV (reference sequence). CDR3 nucleotide sequence: TGTGCCAGCAGCCCGTTTCTACCGGGGTTTCTGGCGGGGGAGCTGTTTTTT. Translating it yields CASSPFLPGFLAGELFF.